This TCR beta chain was captured by sequencing in a study of blood T cell repertoires in COVID-19. Study overall: The analysed material was cDNA or gDNA that came from T cells, B-cell-depleted T cells, or PBMCs.

This CDR3 contains 17 residues. Here immunoSEQ multiplex PCR was the method, and the copy in TCRdb shows in-frame clones only, minus some. The table lists 160,000 or so clones, 80% to 90% of them singletons, with roughly a fifth in the top ten. This clone came up once. This clonotype was obtained from an elderly woman with acute or convalescent COVID-19. Specimen: peripheral blood. The chain has TRBV21-1 and TRBJ1-1. TRBV21-1 is tagged as a pseudogene. As DNA, the CDR3 is TGTGCCAGCAGCAAAGGTGCGATGAAATTCATGAACACTGAAGCTTTCTTT. It encodes CASSKGAMKFMNTEAFF.